The 19 T cell receptor beta chains presented below share a single source sample, sequenced in a study of T cells in Graves' hyperthyroidism and ophthalmopathy. TCR beta CDR3 sequences were amplified from RNA transcripts. In the first-round RT-PCR of the TCR CDR3, the HTBI primer set was used. TCRdb used MiXCR to reprocess the multiplex PCR reads, holding one entry per CDR3 protein. The data contain roughly 350,000 distinct CDR3 sequences, over 11% of them singletons. Sequences were obtained from blood. These receptors were obtained from a woman aged 25-40 years with Graves' hyperthyroidism.

The rearrangement joins TRBV19 to TRBJ1-5; tentatively, D is TRBD1 (6 bases). Looked up from germline, CDR1 is LNHDA and CDR2 is SQIVND (reference sequence). V dropped 6 bases and J dropped 1 base, with 10 bases sitting between them. The length of the CDR3 is 14 residues. The CDR3 DNA reads TGTGCCAGTAGGGTCAGGGGAAGCAATCAGCCCCAGCATTTT. Encoded protein: CASRVRGSNQPQHF.

This clonotype was observed many times. V gene TRBV11-2 combines with J gene TRBJ1-1, with D possibly TRBD1 on 5 matching bases. The CDR3 sequence is 12 residues long. The V end was cut by 2 bases, the J end by 8 bases, with 9 bases between. CDR1 and CDR2 from the germline V gene are SGHAT and FQNNGV. The CDR3 spells CASSLHRQEAFF. DNA of the CDR3: TGTGCCAGCAGCTTACACCGACAGGAAGCTTTCTTT. Full variable domain (rest looked up from reference TRBV11-2 and TRBJ1-1): EAGVAQSPRYKIIEKRQSVAFWCNPISGHATLYWYQQILGQGPKLLIQFQNNGVVDDSQLPKDRFSAERLKGVDSTLKIQPAKLEDSAVYLCASSLHRQEAFFGQGTRLTVV.

This clonotype was observed a few times. The genes are TRBV9 and TRBJ2-3; D is uncertain. This CDR3 contains 16 residues. V lost 0 bases and J lost 1, with 12 bases in between. The germline CDR1 and CDR2 sequences are SGDLS and YYNGEE. The CDR3 is CASSVGQPGRTDTQYF. The CDR3 DNA reads TGTGCCAGCAGCGTAGGGCAACCAGGACGCACAGATACGCAGTATTTT.

This clonotype has more than one count but fewer than ten. V and J are TRBV4-3 and TRBJ1-2; D call uncertain. Germline assignment: CDR1 LGHNA and CDR2 YSLEER. This CDR3 region has 13 residues. V lost 0 bases, J lost 8 bases, and 10 bases lay in between. The CDR3 loop is CASSQDAFGGYTF. The CDR3 DNA follows: TGCGCCAGCAGCCAAGATGCGTTCGGGGGCTACACCTTC.

This clonotype was counted many times. V is TRBV11-1 and J is TRBJ2-7, with TRBD2 matching over 10 bases. Per germline, CDR1 SGHAT and CDR2 FQDESV (reference sequence). The CDR3 has 15 residues. The ends lost 2 bases at V and 2 bases at J; junction bases unmatched: 3. The DNA of the CDR3 is TGTGCCAGCAGCTTATTTACTAGCGGGACCTACGAGCAGTACTTC. Its protein is CASSLFTSGTYEQYF.

This clonotype was found a few times. The rearrangement links TRBV12-3 or TRBV12-4 to TRBJ1-1, with D maybe TRBD1 (5 bases). The V gene lost 6 bases and the J gene lost 7 bases, with 12 bases spanning the gap. CDR3 length: 12 amino acids. CDR3 bases: TGTGCCAGCAGCCCTGGGGCGTTTGAAGCTTTCTTT. Its translation is CASSPGAFEAFF.

Ten or more counts support this clonotype. The chain combines TRBV28 with TRBJ1-5; D unclear. The CDR3 runs to 13 residues. The germline V gene encodes CDR1 MDHEN and CDR2 SYDVKM. The ends were cut back, 7 bases at V and 3 bases at J, with 10 bases in the middle. The CDR3 bases are TGTGCCAGCAACCACAGAACCAATCAGCCCCAGCATTTT. Its protein product is CASNHRTNQPQHF.

This clonotype appeared once. The rearrangement links TRBV12-5 to TRBJ2-1, with unresolved D. CDR3 size: 14 residues. Deletions cut 1 base from V and 9 bases from J, with 13 bases between. CDR1 is LGHNT and CDR2 is FRNRAP in the germline V gene. The CDR3 DNA reads as TGTGCTAGTGGTTTGGCTGGTGATCTACGTGAGCAGTTCTTC. Translating gives CASGLAGDLREQFF.

This clonotype was observed many times. The chain recombines TRBV12-3 or TRBV12-4 with TRBJ2-2; D ambiguous. The CDR3 consists of 14 residues. The V and J ends lost 3 bases and 1 base respectively, with 6 bases between them. CDR3 in DNA: TGTGCCAGCAGTTTTCAACTGAACACCGGGGAGCTGTTTTTT. As protein: CASSFQLNTGELFF.

This clonotype was observed a few times. The chain has TRBV5-6 and TRBJ1-1; D is ambiguous. The CDR3 runs 13 residues. The germline V gene encodes CDR1 SGHDT and CDR2 YYEEEE. V lost 6 bases and J 0 bases, leaving 9 bases between the germline ends. Here the CDR3 reads CASTGSLNTEAFF. The CDR3 region has the DNA TGTGCCAGCACCGGGAGTTTGAACACTGAAGCTTTCTTT.

This clonotype came up many times. The J gene is TRBJ1-2, the V gene TRBV4-2, with 8 bases matching TRBD1. The V segment lost 0 bases and the J segment 3 bases; nucleotides outside the gene matches: 3. In germline, CDR1 is LGHNA, CDR2 YNFKEQ. This CDR3 comprises 15 residues. The CDR3 loop reads CASSQDTGGYYGYTF. The CDR3 region has the DNA TGTGCCAGCAGCCAAGATACAGGGGGTTACTATGGCTACACCTTC.

The sample holds many counts of this clonotype. The rearrangement joins TRBV7-2 to TRBJ1-1; D uncertain. Trimming removed 2 bases from V and 7 bases from J, with 5 bases in between. CDR1 is SGHTA, CDR2 FQGNSA, per germline. The CDR3 totals 11 residues. This chain's CDR3 is CASSLIGEAFF. In DNA, the CDR3 is TGTGCCAGCAGCTTAATCGGTGAAGCTTTCTTT.

This chain uses TRBV29-1 with TRBJ2-7, with D hard to call. CDR3 length: 12 residues. Germline V lookup: CDR1 SQVTM, CDR2 ANQGSEA. Trimming stripped 7 bases from V and 2 bases from J, with 12 bases between. The CDR3 sequence is CSGLDGTYEQYF. CDR3 DNA sequence: TGCAGCGGATTGGACGGAACCTACGAGCAGTACTTC.

This clonotype was recorded many times. The chain recombines TRBV28 with TRBJ2-3; D might be TRBD1 (5 bases). From germline, CDR1 is MDHEN and CDR2 SYDVKM. CDR3 length equals 12 residues. V lost 4 bases and J 4 bases, leaving 6 bases between the germline ends. The CDR3 DNA reads TGTGCCAGCAGTTCGACAGCAGATACGCAGTATTTT. Amino acids: CASSSTADTQYF.

The CDR3 nucleotides read TGTGCCAGCAGTTTATTCGGGACTAGCAGGAGCACAGATACGCAGTATTTT. Encoded protein: CASSLFGTSRSTDTQYF. The gene calls are TRBV12-3 or TRBV12-4 and TRBJ2-3; 9 bases are a match to TRBD2. V was pared by 2 bases and J by 0 bases, with 6 bases of the junction left unmatched. CDR3 length equals 17 residues.

A note on this clonotype: A junction end diverges from the germline sequence, so it may reflect a read error. This chain connects TRBV2 to TRBJ2-3; 10 nucleotides match TRBD1. The CDR3 contains 15 residues. Germline V gene sequence: CDR1 SNHLY, CDR2 FYNNEI. CDR3 protein: CASSRDRGITDPQYF. CDR3 nucleotide sequence: TGTGCCAGCAGCCGGGACAGGGGAATAACAGATCCGCAGTATTTT.

This clonotype appeared a few times. The J gene is TRBJ1-2, the V gene TRBV5-5, with D possibly matching TRBD1 (5 bases). This CDR3 contains 14 residues. The germline gives CDR1 SGHKS, CDR2 YYEKEE (reference sequence). Trimming cost V 0 bases and J 6 bases, with 12 bases left between them. CDR3 DNA: TGTGCCAGCAGCTTGGTGGGCAGGGCTGATGGCTACACCTTC. Protein: CASSLVGRADGYTF. Full variable domain (rest looked up from reference TRBV5-5 and TRBJ1-2): DAGVTQSPTHLIKTRGQQVTLRCSPISGHKSVSWYQQVLGQGPQFIFQYYEKEERGRGNFPDRFSARQFPNYSSELNVNALLLGDSALYLCASSLVGRADGYTFGSGTRLTVV.

Ten or more counts support this clonotype. The chain joins TRBV12-3 or TRBV12-4 to TRBJ1-5; no reliable D call. V lost 3 bases and J lost 4, with 10 bases in between. The CDR3 sequence is 14 residues long. CDR3 protein: CASSFLGANQPQHF. The CDR3 DNA reads TGTGCCAGCAGTTTTCTGGGCGCGAATCAGCCCCAGCATTTT.

This clonotype was detected many times. The V and J genes are TRBV29-1 and TRBJ2-3; D may match TRBD1 or TRBD2 (5 bases each). The CDR3 runs to 15 residues. From germline, CDR1 is SQVTM and CDR2 ANQGSEA. V was pared by 7 bases and J by 0 bases, with 17 bases between. CDR3 amino acids: CSDVPRGPSTDTQYF. The CDR3 nucleotides are TGCAGCGACGTTCCGAGGGGTCCTAGCACAGATACGCAGTATTTT.